These 15 T cell receptor beta chains share one sample of origin, sequenced in a study of T cells in Graves' hyperthyroidism and ophthalmopathy. TCR beta CDR3 regions were amplified from RNA transcripts. Researchers ran a first-round RT-PCR on the TCR CDR3 using the HTBI primer set. TCRdb redid the calling of the multiplex PCR reads with MiXCR, one entry per CDR3 protein. The table has 700,000 or so distinct CDR3 sequences, roughly 14% seen once. Specimen: blood. The source of these receptors is a woman aged 50 to 60 with Graves' ophthalmopathy.

The chain carries TRBV25-1 and TRBJ1-4; D might be TRBD1 (5 bases). CDR1 MGHDK and CDR2 SYGVNS come from the germline V gene. V lost 4 bases, J lost 8 bases, and 17 bases lay in between. The CDR3 totals 15 residues. CDR3 in amino acids: CASSGRGEGHEKLFF. CDR3 sequence (DNA): TGTGCCAGCAGTGGCCGGGGGGAGGGGCACGAAAAACTGTTTTTT.

About this clonotype: A much larger clonotype is one base distant, so this may be a read error. V is TRBV20-1 and J is TRBJ2-1; tentative D call: TRBD2 (6 bases). Looked up from germline, CDR1 is DFQATT and CDR2 is SNEGSKA (reference sequence). V lost 5 bases and J lost 0, with 11 bases in between. The length of the CDR3 is 14 residues. The DNA for the CDR3 is TGCAGTGCTCCGAGGAGGGACTCCTACAATGAGCAGTTCTTC. It codes for CSAPRRDSYNEQFF.

This clonotype came up many times. This chain links TRBV7-9 with TRBJ2-7; D gene uncertain. V lost 4 bases to trimming and J lost 0 bases, with 10 bases between them. This CDR3 spans 14 amino acids. Germline CDR1 reads SEHNR; CDR2 reads FQNEAQ (reference sequence). CDR3 coding DNA: TGTGCCAGCAGCTCCCCGCGGAGCTCCTACGAGCAGTACTTC. This gives the protein CASSSPRSSYEQYF.

At least ten counts were recorded for this clonotype. This rearrangement joins TRBV20-1 to TRBJ2-7; 7 bases are a match to TRBD1. The CDR3 is 13 amino acids. Germline V CDR1 and CDR2: DFQATT, SNEGSKA (reference sequence). V lost 6 bases, J lost 2 bases, and 7 bases stayed unmatched. The chain's CDR3 is CSAPDRRTYEQYF. CDR3 coding DNA: TGCAGTGCACCGGACAGGCGAACCTACGAGCAGTACTTC.

There are many counts of this clonotype. The chain has TRBV7-6 and TRBJ2-7, with D perhaps matching TRBD1 (6 bases). The V and J ends lost 1 base and 4 bases respectively, with 14 bases between them. Germline CDR1 is SGHVS and CDR2 is FNYEAQ. The CDR3 consists of 15 residues. The CDR3 loop reads CASSLGIGDTYEQYF. CDR3 in DNA: TGTGCCAGCAGCTTAGGGATTGGGGACACTTACGAGCAGTACTTC.

This sequence joins TRBV10-3 and TRBJ2-7; 7 bases map to TRBD1. The CDR3 sequence is 13 residues long. CDR1 ENHRY and CDR2 SYGVKD come from the germline V gene. The ends lost 10 bases at V and 1 base at J; junction bases unmatched: 7. The CDR3 DNA follows: TGTGCCACCCCGGGACAGAGTTCCTACGAGCAGTACTTC. Its protein product is CATPGQSSYEQYF.

This clonotype occurred many times. The CDR3 spells CASSQTTGSNEKLFF. The CDR3 DNA sequence: TGCGCCAGCAGCCAAACGACAGGGTCGAATGAAAAACTGTTTTTT. V and J are TRBV5-1 and TRBJ1-4, with 7 bases aligning to TRBD1. Germline CDR1 is SGHRS and CDR2 is YFSETQ. The V segment lost 4 bases and the J segment 5 bases; nucleotides outside the gene matches: 8. The CDR3 consists of 15 residues.

The rearrangement joins TRBV4-3 to TRBJ2-7; 7 nucleotides align to TRBD2. The CDR3 has 16 amino acids. With 1 base clipped from V and 2 bases from J, the junction kept 8 bases outside the gene matches. CDR1 is LGHNA, CDR2 YSLEER, per germline. CDR3 region: CASSQGVGGRAYEQYF. DNA for the CDR3: TGCGCCAGCAGCCAAGGAGTGGGAGGGCGGGCCTACGAGCAGTACTTC.

In this sample, this clonotype turned up many times. The chain has TRBV3-1 and TRBJ2-3, with D possibly being TRBD2 (5 bases). Germline values: CDR1 LGHDT, CDR2 YNNKEL (reference sequence). The CDR3 length is 16 residues. The germline V and J ends were trimmed by 1 base and 4 bases, with 15 bases remaining between them. CDR3 nucleotide sequence: TGTGCCAGCAGCCAAGTAATAGCGTCTAGTTCAGATACGCAGTATTTT. Translated: CASSQVIASSSDTQYF.

V and J are TRBV7-9 and TRBJ1-2; D call uncertain. V shed 5 bases and J shed 6 bases, with 7 bases lying between them. The length of the CDR3 is 11 residues. CDR1 and CDR2 (germline): SEHNR, FQNEAQ (reference sequence). CDR3 sequence: CASSHPHGYTF. The CDR3 nucleotides are TGTGCCAGCAGCCACCCACATGGCTACACCTTC.

This clonotype was detected ten times or more. The chain links TRBV7-2 to TRBJ1-2; the D is unclear. V was shortened by 5 bases and J by 4 bases, with 8 bases between the two germline ends. CDR3 length: 12 amino acids. Germline V gene data show CDR1 as SGHTA and CDR2 as FQGNSA. CDR3 region: CASSTRSYGYTF. The DNA for the CDR3 is TGTGCCAGCAGCACCCGGAGCTATGGCTACACCTTC.

This clonotype was detected a few times. The chain recombines TRBV24-1 with TRBJ1-3; D not resolved. The ends were cut back, 1 base at V and 7 bases at J, with 4 bases in the middle. Germline values: CDR1 KGHDR, CDR2 SFDVKD. This CDR3 contains 12 residues. CDR3 bases: TGTGCCACCAGTGATTTAAGCAACACCATATATTTT. Its translation: CATSDLSNTIYF.

Ten or more counts support this clonotype. The V call is TRBV28, the J call TRBJ2-5; 7 nucleotides agree with TRBD2. The CDR3 has 15 residues. Germline lookup yields CDR1 MDHEN and CDR2 SYDVKM. V lost 7 bases, J lost 3 bases, and 11 bases stayed unmatched. This CDR3 is CASTWVTRGEETQYF. In DNA form, the CDR3 reads TGTGCCAGCACCTGGGTCACCCGGGGGGAAGAGACCCAGTACTTC.

The table lists this clonotype with many counts. CDR3 residues: CASSPYQSLYNEQFF. The CDR3 DNA reads TGTGCCAGCAGTCCTTACCAAAGCCTCTACAATGAGCAGTTCTTC. The chain combines TRBV27 with TRBJ2-1; D gene ambiguous. V gave up 5 bases and J gave up 3 bases, with 14 bases separating them. Germline V gives CDR1 MNHEY, CDR2 SMNVEV (reference sequence). This CDR3 is built from 15 residues.

This chain connects TRBV15 to TRBJ2-7; D is unclear. Germline values: CDR1 LNHNV, CDR2 YYDKDF (reference sequence). This CDR3 region has 12 residues. Trimming removed 1 base at V and 2 bases at J, with 3 bases between. The CDR3 sequence: CATSRVPYEQYF. DNA for the CDR3: TGTGCCACCAGCAGAGTCCCCTACGAGCAGTACTTC.